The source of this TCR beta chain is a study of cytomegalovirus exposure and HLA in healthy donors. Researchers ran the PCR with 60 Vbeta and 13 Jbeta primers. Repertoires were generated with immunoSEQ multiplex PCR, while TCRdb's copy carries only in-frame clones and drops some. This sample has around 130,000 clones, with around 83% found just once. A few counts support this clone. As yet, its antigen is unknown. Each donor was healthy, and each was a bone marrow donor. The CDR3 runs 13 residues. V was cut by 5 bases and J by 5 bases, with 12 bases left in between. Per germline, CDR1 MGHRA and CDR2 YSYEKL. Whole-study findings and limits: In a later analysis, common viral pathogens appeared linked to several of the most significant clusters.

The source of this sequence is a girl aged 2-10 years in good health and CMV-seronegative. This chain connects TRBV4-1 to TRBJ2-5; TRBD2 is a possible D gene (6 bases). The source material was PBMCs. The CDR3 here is CASSWGDWETQYF. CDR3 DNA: TGCGCCAGCAGCTGGGGGGACTGGGAGACCCAGTACTTC.